This T cell receptor beta chain was sequenced during a study of ipilimumab plus nivolumab after autologous stem cell transplantation. The wider study: A median of 8 nivolumab and about 5 ipilimumab doses were given.

Study conclusions and caveats: The authors say TCR, Treg and microbiome findings warrant further study.

Deletions cut 1 base from V and 0 bases from J, with 16 bases between. Germline lookup yields CDR1 SNHLY and CDR2 FYNNEI. There are 17 residues in the CDR3. Comment on this clone: Its antigen is still unknown.

Checkpoint therapy with ipilimumab 1 mg/kg began 14 to 28 days after transplant. Dosing: nivolumab 3 mg/kg IV, weeks 1, 4, 7, 10, then every two weeks to week 26. Repertoires were generated with immunoSEQ multiplex PCR, while TCRdb's copy carries only in-frame clones and drops some. The profile shows roughly 16,000 clones, about 86% of them singletons. The receptor was derived from a male donor with diffuse large B-cell lymphoma. The chain joins TRBV2 to TRBJ2-7; D possibly corresponds to TRBD2 (6 bases). This specimen consisted of PBMCs, obtained in a trial of ipilimumab plus nivolumab as post-transplant consolidation. CDR3 DNA: TGTGCCAGCAGTGAAGGGCGGGGAGGCTCCAGCTCCTACGAGCAGTACTTC. Its protein is CASSEGRGGSSSYEQYF.